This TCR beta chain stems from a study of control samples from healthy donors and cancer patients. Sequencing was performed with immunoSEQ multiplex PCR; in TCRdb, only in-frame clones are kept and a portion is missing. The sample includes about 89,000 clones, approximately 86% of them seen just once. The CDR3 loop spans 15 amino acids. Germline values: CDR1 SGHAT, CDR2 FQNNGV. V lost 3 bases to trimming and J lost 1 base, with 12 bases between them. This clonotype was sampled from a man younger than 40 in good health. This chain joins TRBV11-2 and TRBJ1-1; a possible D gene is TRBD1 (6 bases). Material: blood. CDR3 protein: CASSLQGQKNTEAFF. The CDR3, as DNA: TGTGCCAGCAGCTTGCAGGGACAAAAGAACACTGAAGCTTTCTTT.